The clone carrying this TCR beta chain was found a few times. What it binds is not known. TCRdb reprocessed the RT-PCR reads via MiXCR and lists one record per CDR3 protein. This table has 430,000 or so distinct CDR3 sequences, 9.5% to 12% appearing once. This CDR3 contains 18 residues. Trimming removed 0 bases from V and 1 base from J; junction bases left unmatched: 8. The germline gives CDR1 LGHDT, CDR2 YNNKEL (reference sequence). This entry comes from a study of response to subunit inactivated influenza vaccine. Broader study findings: It was the authors' suggestion that each seasonal influenza vaccination recruits few new T cells.

The TCR sequence derives from a man aged 50 to 59 who received an inactivated influenza vaccine. V is TRBV3-1 and J is TRBJ2-5; the match to TRBD2 covers 10 bases. The specimen was PBMCs from blood, collected roughly 46 days after vaccination. CDR3: CASSQEPTSGASQETQYF. The CDR3, as DNA: TGTGCCAGCAGCCAAGAACCTACTAGCGGGGCCAGCCAAGAGACCCAGTACTTC.